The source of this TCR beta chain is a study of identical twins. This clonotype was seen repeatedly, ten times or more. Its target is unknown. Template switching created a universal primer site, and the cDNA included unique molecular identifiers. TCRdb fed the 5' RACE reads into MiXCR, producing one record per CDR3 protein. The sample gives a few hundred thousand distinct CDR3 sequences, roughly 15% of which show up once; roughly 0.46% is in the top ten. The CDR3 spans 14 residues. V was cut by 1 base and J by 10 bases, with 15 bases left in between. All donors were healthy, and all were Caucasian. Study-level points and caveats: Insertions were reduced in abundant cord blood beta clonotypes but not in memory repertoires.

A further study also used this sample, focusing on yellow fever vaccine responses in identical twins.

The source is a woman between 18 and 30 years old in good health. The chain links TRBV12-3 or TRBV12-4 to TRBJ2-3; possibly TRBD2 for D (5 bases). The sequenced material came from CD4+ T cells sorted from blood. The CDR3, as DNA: TGTGCCAGCAGTTTAGTCCGGGGTAGGAGTTCGCAGTATTTT. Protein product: CASSLVRGRSSQYF.